The 25 T cell receptor beta chains below all came from one sample that was sequenced in a study of CD4 T cell repertoires in COVID-19 (dated by TCRdb to the early 2020s). The time point label on this specimen signifies: sample from a COVID-19-recovered individual after infection. Library prep was done by the immunoSEQ multiplex PCR assay. TCRdb took over this immuneACCESS table, retaining in-frame rearrangements with V and J assigned. Such tables are incomplete; in checked studies, under half of the missing clones stem from an unresolved V gene, and the remainder is unexplained. The sample data list tens of thousands of clones, and about 80% of these were observed just once. The ten largest clones add up to roughly 0.6% of the sample. This specimen was CD4+ T cells from peripheral blood, taken after recovery from COVID-19. The receptors were gathered from a human donor who had COVID-19.

This clone turned up a few times. The chain carries TRBV20-1 and TRBJ2-3; no clear D. CDR1 and CDR2 (germline): DFQATT, SNEGSKA (reference sequence). The CDR3 contains 11 residues. V was trimmed by 5 bases and J by 5 bases, leaving 8 bases between them. CDR3 region: CSAGQQDTQYF. CDR3 coding DNA: TGCAGTGCTGGTCAGCAAGATACGCAGTATTTT.

The chain is built from TRBV19 and TRBJ2-3, with 12 bases aligning to TRBD2. The CDR3 spans 16 residues. After removal of 1 base from V and 5 bases from J, the junction contained 4 bases not matched to a gene. In germline, CDR1 is LNHDA, CDR2 SQIVND (reference sequence). The DNA of the CDR3 is TGTGCCAGTAGTATAGCGACTAGCGGGAGTTTAGATACGCAGTATTTT. It specifies CASSIATSGSLDTQYF. Based on the CDR3 plus reference TRBV19 and TRBJ2-3, the full variable domain is DGGITQSPKYLFRKEGQNVTLSCEQNLNHDAMYWYRQDPGQGLRLIYYSQIVNDFQKGDIAEGYSVSREKKESFPLTVTSAQKNPTAFYLCASSIATSGSLDTQYFGPGTRLTVL.

J is TRBJ2-7 and V is TRBV3-1 (or the pseudogene TRBV3-2); D might be TRBD1 or TRBD2, each matching 6 bases. Germline-derived CDR1 and CDR2 are LGHDT and YNNKEL (reference sequence). This CDR3 region has 16 residues. V lost 0 bases to trimming and J lost 0 bases, with 12 bases between them. Here the CDR3 DNA reads TGTGCCAGCAGCCAAGATCCGGGGGCTCTCTCCTACGAGCAGTACTTC. Its translation is CASSQDPGALSYEQYF.

The chain links TRBV5-1 to TRBJ2-7; TRBD2 is a possible D gene (5 bases). The ends were cut back, 5 bases at V and 2 bases at J, with 14 bases in the middle. This CDR3 comprises 14 residues. Germline V CDR1 and CDR2: SGHRS, YFSETQ. CDR3 bases: TGCGCCAGCAGTACTAGTTTAGCCGCCTACGAGCAGTACTTC. This codes for CASSTSLAAYEQYF.

The J gene is TRBJ2-3, the V gene TRBV11-3; 9 bases match TRBD2. This CDR3 region has 16 residues. Germline values: CDR1 SGHNT, CDR2 YENEEA. J gave up 1 base and V 5 bases, and 7 bases lay outside the gene matches. CDR3 amino acids: CASSPNSGSGTDTQYF. The DNA for the CDR3 is TGTGCCAGCAGCCCTAATAGCGGGAGTGGCACAGATACGCAGTATTTT.

This clone was found once. This sequence joins TRBV7-9 and TRBJ2-7, with D perhaps matching TRBD2 (6 bases). V lost 0 bases to trimming and J lost 2 bases, with 8 bases between them. CDR1 is SEHNR and CDR2 is FQNEAQ in the germline V gene (reference sequence). The CDR3 totals 14 residues. CDR3 sequence (DNA): TGTGCCAGCAGCTTAGCGGGGGGACCCTACGAGCAGTACTTC. Its protein is CASSLAGGPYEQYF.

The chain uses TRBV5-1 and TRBJ2-1, with TRBD1 identical over 7 bases. The germline gives CDR1 SGHRS, CDR2 YFSETQ. This CDR3 spans 15 amino acids. The ends lost 4 bases at V and 2 bases at J; junction bases unmatched: 6. The CDR3 here is CASSIEGATYNEQFF. The CDR3 DNA is TGCGCCAGCAGCATAGAGGGGGCTACCTACAATGAGCAGTTCTTC.

The chain has TRBV20-1 and TRBJ1-4, with D possibly TRBD1 on 5 matching bases. V was shortened by 5 bases and J by 11 bases, with 12 bases between the two germline ends. This CDR3 region has 11 residues. The germline V gene encodes CDR1 DFQATT and CDR2 SNEGSKA (reference sequence). This CDR3 is CSAPGGGKLFF. CDR3 coding DNA: TGCAGTGCTCCGGGGGGAGGGAAACTGTTTTTT.

This chain links TRBV7-2 with TRBJ2-3; 14 nucleotides match TRBD2. V trimming: 5 bases; J trimming: 6 bases; junction bases outside the gene matches: 10. The CDR3 is 17 residues long. Germline V CDR1 and CDR2: SGHTA, FQGNSA. CDR3 residues: CASSTLWTSGGRDTQYF. Written as DNA, the CDR3 is TGTGCCAGCAGCACCCTCTGGACTAGCGGGGGGAGGGATACGCAGTATTTT.

The chain is built from TRBV14 and TRBJ2-3; D ambiguous. The CDR3 consists of 14 residues. Germline CDR1 reads SGHDN; CDR2 reads FVKESK. Trimming cost V 3 bases and J 2 bases, with 9 bases left between them. The CDR3 DNA is TGTGCCAGCAGCCAGCCGTTACACACAGATACGCAGTATTTT. The encoded protein is CASSQPLHTDTQYF.

With regard to this clone: The same CDR3 also results from other DNA sequences found in this sample. The rearrangement uses TRBV9 and TRBJ2-5; D gene uncertain. The V and J ends lost 0 bases and 0 bases respectively, with 9 bases between them. The CDR3 spans 15 residues. Germline CDR1 and CDR2: SGDLS and YYNGEE. The CDR3 sequence: CASSVVKGDQETQYF. The CDR3 DNA sequence: TGTGCCAGCAGCGTAGTTAAAGGAGACCAAGAGACCCAGTACTTC. The full variable domain, with the rest looked up from reference TRBV9 and TRBJ2-5, is DSGVTQTPKHLITATGQRVTLRCSPRSGDLSVYWYQQSLDQGLQFLIQYYNGEERAKGNILERFSAQQFPDLHSELNLSSLELGDSALYFCASSVVKGDQETQYFGPGTRLLVL.

This clone was counted a single time. CDR3 bases: TGTGCCAGCAGCTCAGGGTCTGAAGCTTTCTTT. Residues: CASSSGSEAFF. This sequence joins TRBV5-6 and TRBJ1-1, with D possibly matching TRBD1 (5 bases). The CDR3 has 11 residues. Trimming left V 3 bases short and J 6 bases short, with 6 bases between. CDR1 is SGHDT and CDR2 is YYEEEE in the germline V gene.

V and J are TRBV23-1 and TRBJ2-3; 8 positions agree with TRBD1. TRBV23-1 is assigned to the ORF class and has an uncertain function. Trimming at V came to 0 bases and at J to 4 bases, leaving 3 bases not matched to a gene. The CDR3 sequence is 15 residues long. This chain's CDR3 is CASSQSRQGPDTQYF. The CDR3 DNA reads as TGCGCCAGCAGTCAATCTAGACAGGGGCCAGATACGCAGTATTTT.

This chain links TRBV12-5 with TRBJ2-3; D gene ambiguous. The germline CDR1 and CDR2 sequences are LGHNT and FRNRAP. Trimming stripped 2 bases from V and 6 bases from J, with 6 bases between. The CDR3 consists of 12 residues. For the CDR3, the DNA is TGTGCTAGTGGTTTGAACGCCGATACGCAGTATTTT. This sequence encodes CASGLNADTQYF.

This CDR3 reads CASSATTGGTEAFF. The CDR3 nucleotides read TGTGCCAGCAGTGCTACTACAGGGGGCACTGAAGCTTTCTTT. This chain connects TRBV25-1 to TRBJ1-1, with 8 nucleotides matching TRBD1. Germline values: CDR1 MGHDK, CDR2 SYGVNS. This CDR3 comprises 14 residues. The ends lost 4 bases at V and 4 bases at J; junction bases unmatched: 5.

The J gene is TRBJ2-1, the V gene TRBV28, with TRBD2 as a possible D gene (6 bases). Germline V gene sequence: CDR1 MDHEN, CDR2 SYDVKM. Trimming removed 3 bases from V and 7 bases from J, with 13 bases in between. The CDR3 runs 14 residues. The CDR3 spells CASSFASAINEQFF. The CDR3 nucleotides are TGTGCCAGCAGTTTCGCTAGCGCGATAAATGAGCAGTTCTTC.

This chain uses TRBV5-1 with TRBJ2-7; 7 nucleotides line up with TRBD1. The V gene end was trimmed by 1 base and the J gene end by 2 bases; junction bases not matched to a gene: 9. The germline gives CDR1 SGHRS, CDR2 YFSETQ. The CDR3 runs 16 residues. The CDR3 reads CASSLYPTGEAYEQYF. CDR3 nucleotide sequence: TGCGCCAGCAGCTTGTATCCCACAGGGGAAGCCTACGAGCAGTACTTC.

This rearrangement joins TRBV4-1 to TRBJ2-3; TRBD2 agrees at 12 bases. The CDR3 contains 17 residues. Germline CDR1 reads MGHRA; CDR2 reads YSYEKL. Trimming at V came to 4 bases and at J to 0 bases, leaving 5 bases not matched to a gene. The CDR3 DNA reads TGCGCCAGCAGCCTCAGGACTAGCGGGGTTAGCACAGATACGCAGTATTTT. This gives the protein CASSLRTSGVSTDTQYF.

This clone is a singleton in its sample. This specimen includes other DNA sequences encoding the same CDR3. CDR3 bases: TGTGCCAGTAGATCAGCCGGGACAAGCTATGGCTACACCTTC. Protein: CASRSAGTSYGYTF. The chain joins TRBV28 to TRBJ1-2; a weak D match, TRBD1 (6 bases). Trimming cost V 9 bases and J 4 bases, with 18 bases left between them. There are 14 residues in the CDR3. Per the germline V gene, CDR1 is MDHEN and CDR2 is SYDVKM.

This clone is a singleton in its sample. This CDR3 is also generated by other DNA sequences in the sample. This chain connects TRBV19 to TRBJ1-6; D might be TRBD1 (5 bases). V dropped 2 bases and J dropped 2 bases, with 10 bases sitting between them. The germline CDR1 and CDR2 sequences are LNHDA and SQIVND (reference sequence). The CDR3 loop spans 16 amino acids. CDR3 sequence reads: CASSIQGGTYNSPLHF. As DNA, the CDR3 is TGTGCCAGTAGTATACAGGGCGGCACCTATAATTCACCCCTCCACTTT.

This chain uses TRBV6-4 with TRBJ2-3; D not certain. The CDR3 is 14 amino acids. V shed 2 bases and J shed 0 bases, with 6 bases lying between them. Per germline, CDR1 MRHNA and CDR2 SNTAGT. The CDR3 DNA is TGTGCCAGCAGTGACGGTCACAGCACAGATACGCAGTATTTT. Residues: CASSDGHSTDTQYF.

This rearrangement joins TRBV5-4 to TRBJ1-2, with TRBD1 identical over 9 bases. The ends lost 3 bases at V and 1 base at J; junction bases unmatched: 1. Per germline, CDR1 SGHNT and CDR2 YYREEE (reference sequence). CDR3 size: 14 residues. CDR3 bases: TGTGCCAGCAGCTGGGACAGGGATAACTATGGCTACACCTTC. Amino acids: CASSWDRDNYGYTF. Supplemented by reference TRBV5-4 and TRBJ1-2, the full variable domain reads ETGVTQSPTHLIKTRGQQVTLRCSSQSGHNTVSWYQQALGQGPQFIFQYYREEENGRGNFPPRFSGLQFPNYSSELNVNALELDDSALYLCASSWDRDNYGYTFGSGTRLTVV.

V is TRBV3-1 (or the pseudogene TRBV3-2) and J is TRBJ2-7; D possibly uses TRBD1 or TRBD2 (5 bases each). CDR1 is LGHDT, CDR2 YNNKEL, per germline (reference sequence). Trimming removed 4 bases from V and 3 bases from J, with 13 bases in between. The CDR3 runs to 14 residues. The CDR3 DNA follows: TGTGCCAGCAGCCCTACTAGGGGAAACTACGAGCAGTACTTC. The encoded protein is CASSPTRGNYEQYF.

This clone was seen only once. The V call is TRBV3-1 (or the pseudogene TRBV3-2), the J call TRBJ2-7; the match to TRBD1 covers 7 bases. This CDR3 spans 14 amino acids. The ends lost 0 bases at V and 6 bases at J; junction bases unmatched: 5. The germline V gene encodes CDR1 LGHDT and CDR2 YNNKEL (reference sequence). The CDR3 loop reads CASSQEAGGSEQYF. As DNA, the CDR3 is TGTGCCAGCAGCCAAGAGGCAGGGGGATCCGAGCAGTACTTC.

This chain links TRBV12-5 with TRBJ2-7, with a possible D match to TRBD1 (6 bases). From germline, CDR1 is LGHNT and CDR2 FRNRAP. This CDR3 comprises 13 residues. Deletions cut 3 bases from V and 3 bases from J, with 9 bases between. The CDR3 loop reads CASGLEQGYEQYF. CDR3 coding DNA: TGTGCTAGTGGTTTAGAACAGGGCTACGAGCAGTACTTC.